This T cell receptor beta chain comes out of a study of T-cell reconstitution after alpha-beta-depleted transplantation in children. Unique molecular identifiers were built into the TCRbeta library. Using its own MiXCR run on the PCR reads, TCRdb lists one record per CDR3 protein. Here the sample spans a few hundred thousand distinct CDR3 sequences, 15% to 20% being singletons. In regard to this clonotype: What it recognizes is unknown.

The CDR3 is 13 amino acids. J was trimmed by 5 bases and V by 3 bases; bases with no gene match: 3. Notes on the study in general: Where some patients showed high TCRbeta diversity at day 60, it came from recipient T cells and thymic progenitors that had survived. From newly produced T cells came most of the T-cell counts and diversity one year after transplant.

This TCR came from a boy in the first two years of life who had a stem cell transplant for Wiskott-Aldrich syndrome, so the T cells may come from the graft donor. J is TRBJ2-5 and V is TRBV12-3 or TRBV12-4; 7 nucleotides match TRBD2. The sequencing here drew on PBMCs, mostly from graft donor cells, taken 360 days after TCRalphabeta/CD19-depleted stem cell transplant. The CDR3 DNA sequence: TGTGCCAGCAGTTTTGTCGGGAGGGAGACCCAGTACTTC. Translation gives CASSFVGRETQYF.